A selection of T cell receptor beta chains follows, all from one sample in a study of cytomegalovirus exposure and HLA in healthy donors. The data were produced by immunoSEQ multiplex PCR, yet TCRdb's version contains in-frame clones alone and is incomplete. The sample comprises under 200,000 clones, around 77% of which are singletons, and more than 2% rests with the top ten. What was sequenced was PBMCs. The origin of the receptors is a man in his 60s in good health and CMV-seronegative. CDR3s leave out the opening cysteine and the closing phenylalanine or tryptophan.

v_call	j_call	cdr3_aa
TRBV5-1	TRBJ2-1	ASSRMGQGTYNEQF
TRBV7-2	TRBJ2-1	ASSLVAGGGNEQF
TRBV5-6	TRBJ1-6	ASSPTATNSPLH
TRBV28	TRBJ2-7	ASSTQLAGVYEQY
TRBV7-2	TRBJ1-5	ASSLQGFAQPQH
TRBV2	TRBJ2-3	AAKKGIATDTQY
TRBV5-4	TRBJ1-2	ASSLGGVPGNIYGYT
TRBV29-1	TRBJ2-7	SVSGTGSIQY
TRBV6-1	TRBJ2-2	ASSVAGFLPGELF
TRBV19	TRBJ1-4	ASTQGVTNEKLF
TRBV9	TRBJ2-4	ASSVAGQTKNIQY
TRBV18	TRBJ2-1	ASSPLDEQF
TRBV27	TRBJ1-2	ASSIQGSYGYT
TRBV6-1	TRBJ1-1	ASAKGGRGYTEAF
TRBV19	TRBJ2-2	ASTPRAGALGTGELF
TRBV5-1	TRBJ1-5	ASSLAGRDQPQH
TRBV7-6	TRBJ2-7	ASSWGQGVSEQY
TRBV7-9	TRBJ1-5	ASSPGSYQPQH
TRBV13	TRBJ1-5	ASSLGQANQPQH
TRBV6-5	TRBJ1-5	ASSSITGVGNQPQN
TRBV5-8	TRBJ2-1	ASSVTGGNEQF
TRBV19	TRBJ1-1	ASSRGVGTGKMNTEAF
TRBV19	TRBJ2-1	ASRGGGSVSYNEQF
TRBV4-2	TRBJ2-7	ASSQDPSARPYEQY
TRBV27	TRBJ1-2	ASSLAQGGGYT
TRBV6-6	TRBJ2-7	ASSPRTSGSLEQY
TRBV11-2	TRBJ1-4	ASSRRGQTNEKLF
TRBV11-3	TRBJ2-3	ASSYVVTDTQY
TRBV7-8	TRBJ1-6	ASSLGGSNSPLH
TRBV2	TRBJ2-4	ASRSRGPDRAVTEGIQY
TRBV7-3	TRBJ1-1	ASSLEGNTEAF
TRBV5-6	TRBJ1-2	ASSLKGGGRGYP
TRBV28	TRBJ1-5	ATADGGQPQH
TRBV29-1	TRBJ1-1	SVGTGGLDSTEAF
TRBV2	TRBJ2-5	ASSPQGQETQY